Listed below are T cell receptor beta chains from one sample, sequenced in a study of identical twins. TCRdb independently ran MiXCR on the 5' RACE reads; one entry per CDR3 protein. The repertoire holds around 240,000 distinct CDR3 sequences, with about 7.3% as singletons. The data also belong to a second study, concerning yellow fever vaccine responses in identical twins.

Sequencing was performed on memory (CD45RO+) T cells sorted from blood. These receptors were obtained from a woman aged 18 to 35 in good health. The CDR3 runs from the conserved cysteine through the conserved F or W. The order of the fields is clone size, J gene, D gene, V gene, CDR3 DNA, CDR3 protein. The D gene is left open where the match is weak. Size is omitted from some rows. Given values are once, few, many or a class for expanded clones.

abundance: many; j_gene: TRBJ2-2; d_gene: TRBD2; v_gene: TRBV5-1; CDR3nt: TGCGCCAGCAGCTTGGAGCGGGGGGACGGAGAGCTGTTTTTT; CDR3aa: CASSLERGDGELFF
abundance: many; j_gene: TRBJ2-3; d_gene: TRBD2; v_gene: TRBV20-1; CDR3nt: TGCAGTGCTAGTCGGCGGGAGGGCACAGATACGCAGTATTTT; CDR3aa: CSASRREGTDTQYF
abundance: -; j_gene: TRBJ2-1; d_gene: -; v_gene: TRBV4-2; CDR3nt: TGTGCCAGCAGCCAAGATCCCGGCCGCAATGAGCAGTTCTTC; CDR3aa: CASSQDPGRNEQFF
abundance: many; j_gene: TRBJ2-3; d_gene: -; v_gene: TRBV5-1; CDR3nt: TGCGCCAGCAGCTTGGTGGGGACCCGCGATACGCAGTATTTT; CDR3aa: CASSLVGTRDTQYF
abundance: many; j_gene: TRBJ1-2; d_gene: TRBD1; v_gene: TRBV12-3/TRBV12-4; CDR3nt: TGTGCCAGCACCCCCTCTCTCGGACAGGGGGACTATGGCTACACCTTC; CDR3aa: CASTPSLGQGDYGYTF
abundance: few; j_gene: TRBJ2-1; d_gene: TRBD2; v_gene: TRBV7-3; CDR3nt: TGTGCCAGCAGCTCCCCCCCCGTGATAGCGGGAACGCAGAATGAGCAGTTCTTC; CDR3aa: CASSSPPVIAGTQNEQFF
abundance: few; j_gene: TRBJ2-5; d_gene: -; v_gene: TRBV6-5; CDR3nt: TGTGCCAGCAGTTACCGCCTAGCAGGATTCGAGACCCAGTACTTC; CDR3aa: CASSYRLAGFETQYF
abundance: many; j_gene: TRBJ1-1; d_gene: -; v_gene: TRBV10-3; CDR3nt: TGTGCCATCAGCGGGACAACCAGAGGGACTGAAGCTTTCTTT; CDR3aa: CAISGTTRGTEAFF
abundance: few; j_gene: TRBJ2-7; d_gene: TRBD1; v_gene: TRBV20-1; CDR3nt: TGCAGTGCTAGTGGTGCGGGGACAGGGGCCTACGAGCAGTACTTC; CDR3aa: CSASGAGTGAYEQYF
abundance: few; j_gene: TRBJ2-2; d_gene: TRBD2; v_gene: TRBV2; CDR3nt: TGTGCCAGCAGCCAAAGAAAGACTAGCGGGAGTTCGAACACCGGGGAGCTGTTTTTT; CDR3aa: CASSQRKTSGSSNTGELFF
abundance: many; j_gene: TRBJ1-1; d_gene: -; v_gene: TRBV20-1; CDR3nt: TGCAGTGCTAGCTCAGGGGCTCACACTGAAGCTTTCTTT; CDR3aa: CSASSGAHTEAFF
abundance: few; j_gene: TRBJ2-1; d_gene: -; v_gene: TRBV19; CDR3nt: TGTGCCAGTAGACCCCAGGAGGGGAAGCAGTTCTTC; CDR3aa: CASRPQEGKQFF
abundance: -; j_gene: TRBJ2-5; d_gene: -; v_gene: TRBV5-1; CDR3nt: TGCGCCAGCAGCTCCCTGGCGGGAGAGACCCAGTACTTC; CDR3aa: CASSSLAGETQYF
abundance: few; j_gene: TRBJ1-2; d_gene: -; v_gene: TRBV2; CDR3nt: TGTGCCAGCAGTGACAATCCAGGTGGGACCTATGGCTACACCTTC; CDR3aa: CASSDNPGGTYGYTF